The next 31 T cell receptor beta chains were all read from a single sample in a study of glioma-infiltrating T cells. TCR alpha and beta CDR3 regions were amplified from RNA using iRepertoire nested multiplex PCR. TCRdb reprocessed the multiplex PCR reads with MiXCR, giving one entry per CDR3 protein. The sample carries some 93,000 distinct CDR3 sequences, 35% to 50% recorded once. Sample: glioma tissue, nonneoplastic brain tissue, or PBMCs (not recorded which). The receptors stem from a human donor with low-grade glioma or glioblastoma, undergoing nonglioma brain surgery, or in good health (not recorded which).

This clonotype occurred many times. This chain joins TRBV20-1 and TRBJ2-1; perhaps D is TRBD1 or TRBD2 (7 bases each). The V and J ends lost 4 bases and 2 bases respectively, with 18 bases between them. The CDR3 has 16 residues. Germline V gives CDR1 DFQATT, CDR2 SNEGSKA (reference sequence). CDR3 bases: TGCAGTGCTATACTATCAGGGGGGGTCGCCTACAATGAGCAGTTCTTC. Amino acid sequence: CSAILSGGVAYNEQFF.

The chain combines TRBV6-6 with TRBJ2-7; 8 bases are shared with TRBD1. This CDR3 spans 16 amino acids. Germline CDR1 reads MNHNY; CDR2 reads SVGAGI (reference sequence). J gave up 4 bases and V 2 bases, and 10 bases lay outside the gene matches. This CDR3 reads CASSYVSGQGLYEQYF. The DNA for the CDR3 is TGTGCCAGCAGTTACGTTTCTGGACAGGGACTTTACGAGCAGTACTTC.

This clonotype has a handful of counts. The V call is TRBV29-1, the J call TRBJ2-7; D ambiguous. The germline V and J ends were trimmed by 6 bases and 3 bases, with 12 bases remaining between them. The germline CDR1 and CDR2 sequences are SQVTM and ANQGSEA. There are 12 residues in the CDR3. As DNA, the CDR3 is TGCAGCGTCAAACCCCCCGGCTACGAGCAGTACTTC. Its protein product is CSVKPPGYEQYF.

In its sample, this clonotype was seen many times. The V gene is TRBV7-2, the J gene TRBJ2-5; 9 bases line up with TRBD1. CDR1 is SGHTA, CDR2 FQGNSA, per germline. The CDR3 has 16 residues. V lost 5 bases and J lost 4; bases outside the gene matches: 11. CDR3 region: CASSPTGGASRETQYF. The DNA of the CDR3 is TGTGCCAGCAGCCCAACAGGGGGCGCATCGCGAGAGACCCAGTACTTC.

The V gene is TRBV20-1, the J gene TRBJ2-7; D is uncertain. Trimming removed 2 bases at V and 8 bases at J, with 16 bases between. The CDR3 is made up of 13 amino acids. CDR1 is DFQATT and CDR2 is SNEGSKA in the germline V gene (reference sequence). For the CDR3, the DNA is TGCAGTGCTAGATATGGCACCTACAATAAGCAGTACTTC. It encodes CSARYGTYNKQYF.

This chain uses TRBV6-2 or TRBV6-3 with TRBJ1-2; D might be TRBD1 (5 bases). The CDR3 consists of 13 residues. The V gene lost 6 bases and the J gene lost 7 bases, with 15 bases spanning the gap. CDR1 is MNHEY and CDR2 is SVGEGT in the germline V gene. CDR3 DNA: TGTGCCAGCAGCCCCTCAGGGTCTCTTGGCTACACCTTC. It codes for CASSPSGSLGYTF.

Worth noting for this clonotype: This clone may be a read error of a much larger clone one base away. The chain links TRBV12-3 or TRBV12-4 to TRBJ2-3; TRBD2 matches at 7 bases. This CDR3 has 16 amino acids. The J segment lost 0 bases and the V segment lost 7 bases, leaving 10 bases of the junction unmatched. The CDR3, as DNA: TGTGCCAGCACCCCCGTAGGACTAGTCAGCACAGATACGCAGTATTTT. Translating gives CASTPVGLVSTDTQYF.

This clonotype was picked up many times. The V call is TRBV7-3, the J call TRBJ1-3, with D tentatively TRBD1 (6 bases). Germline assignment: CDR1 SGHTA and CDR2 FQGTGA. The V end lost 2 bases, the J end lost 3 bases, and 11 bases lay between the germline ends. This CDR3 is 15 amino acids long. The DNA of the CDR3 is TGTGCCAGCAGCTTATCAGCAGGGGTTGGAAACACCATATATTTT. Protein: CASSLSAGVGNTIYF. Drawing the rest from reference TRBV7-3 and TRBJ1-3, the complete variable domain is GAGVSQTPSNKVTEKGKYVELRCDPISGHTALYWYRQSLGQGPEFLIYFQGTGAADDSGLPNDRFFAVRPEGSVSTLKIQRTERGDSAVYLCASSLSAGVGNTIYFGEGSWLTVV.

This clonotype was counted at least ten times. V usage is TRBV5-1 and J usage is TRBJ2-3, with D possibly matching TRBD1 (6 bases). The V end was cut by 4 bases, the J end by 4 bases, with 10 bases between. There are 13 residues in the CDR3. In germline, CDR1 is SGHRS, CDR2 YFSETQ. As DNA, the CDR3 is TGCGCCAGCAGCACTAGACAGGCAGATACGCAGTATTTT. It translates to CASSTRQADTQYF.

The sample holds many counts of this clonotype. V is TRBV30 and J is TRBJ1-5; 8 bases agree with TRBD1. The CDR3 length is 18 residues. Germline CDR1 and CDR2: GTSNPN and SVGIG (reference sequence). With V trimmed by 2 bases and J by 1 base, 13 bases remained unmatched. The CDR3 nucleotides read TGTGCCTGGAGTTCCTCCCAACAGGGGGTGGGCAGCAATCAGCCCCAGCATTTT. Its protein product is CAWSSSQQGVGSNQPQHF.

This clonotype appeared many times. The V call is TRBV12-3 or TRBV12-4, the J call TRBJ1-1, with 7 positions matching TRBD1. The trim removed 3 bases at V and 1 base at J, leaving 8 bases unmatched. CDR3 length: 16 amino acids. CDR3: CASSFTFRGGNTEAFF. The DNA for the CDR3 is TGTGCCAGCAGTTTCACTTTCAGGGGGGGGAACACTGAAGCTTTCTTT.

This clonotype was seen repeatedly, ten times or more. The rearrangement joins TRBV2 to TRBJ2-3; no clear D gene. Trimming pared 7 bases from V and 0 bases from J, leaving 8 bases between. Germline V gene lookup returns CDR1 SNHLY and CDR2 FYNNEI. The CDR3 has 13 residues. The CDR3 nucleotides read TGTGCCAGCATGGAACCTAGCACAGATACGCAGTATTTT. Translating gives CASMEPSTDTQYF.

This clonotype was recorded only once. This chain connects TRBV28 to TRBJ2-5, with TRBD2 as a possible D gene (5 bases). Trimming removed 5 bases at V and 9 bases at J, with 19 bases between. Looked up from germline, CDR1 is MDHEN and CDR2 is SYDVKM. The CDR3 is 14 amino acids. The CDR3: CASSERTAKEAQYF. DNA of the CDR3: TGTGCCAGCAGTGAGCGGACGGCCAAGGAGGCCCAGTACTTC.

The V and J genes are TRBV10-3 and TRBJ2-1, with TRBD2 as a possible D gene (5 bases). Trimming left V 3 bases short and J 7 bases short, with 7 bases between. This CDR3 spans 12 amino acids. Germline assignment: CDR1 ENHRY and CDR2 SYGVKD. CDR3 region: CAISDPGNEQFF. The CDR3 region has the DNA TGTGCCATCAGTGACCCGGGGAATGAGCAGTTCTTC.

This clonotype was seen ten or more times. The V call is TRBV4-1, the J call TRBJ2-1; D gene ambiguous. The CDR3 is 15 residues long. V lost 1 base and J 5 bases, leaving 12 bases between the germline ends. CDR1 MGHRA and CDR2 YSYEKL come from the germline V gene. CDR3 protein: CASSQVMVANNEQFF. As DNA, the CDR3 is TGCGCCAGCAGCCAAGTGATGGTAGCTAACAATGAGCAGTTCTTC.

This clonotype was found once. The V and J genes are TRBV20-1 and TRBJ2-3; 14 bases are shared with TRBD2. The CDR3 is made up of 16 amino acids. Trimming removed 6 bases from V and 2 bases from J; junction bases left unmatched: 7. Germline CDR1 DFQATT, CDR2 SNEGSKA (reference sequence). The CDR3, as DNA: TGCAGTGCCGCGCGGACTAGCGGGGGGTACACAGATACGCAGTATTTT. It codes for CSAARTSGGYTDTQYF.

The chain is built from TRBV7-2 and TRBJ2-6; TRBD1 matches at 10 bases. Trimming at V came to 1 base and at J to 2 bases, leaving 5 bases not matched to a gene. Germline values: CDR1 SGHTA, CDR2 FQGNSA. This CDR3 contains 18 residues. CDR3 region: CASSLVGTGAPGANVLTF. The CDR3 nucleotides are TGTGCCAGCAGCTTAGTTGGGACAGGGGCCCCTGGGGCCAACGTCCTGACTTTC.

This clonotype was counted many times. The rearrangement uses TRBV6-1 and TRBJ2-7; 8 bases are a match to TRBD1. The CDR3 spans 12 residues. V gave up 8 bases and J gave up 5 bases; unmatched junction bases: 5. Germline CDR1 is MNHNS and CDR2 is SASEGT. The CDR3 region is CASAGQGHEQYF. The CDR3 nucleotides are TGTGCCAGCGCAGGACAGGGCCACGAGCAGTACTTC.

By frequency in the sample, this clonotype is medium-sized. The chain links TRBV28 to TRBJ2-3; no firm D call. The germline V and J ends were trimmed by 6 bases and 6 bases, with 4 bases remaining between them. This CDR3 is 10 amino acids long. Germline lookup yields CDR1 MDHEN and CDR2 SYDVKM. The CDR3, as DNA: TGTGCCAGCAGGGGGGATACGCAGTATTTT. Translating it yields CASRGDTQYF.

Notes on this clonotype: A clone one base away is much larger, so this may be a read error. The gene calls are TRBV5-1 and TRBJ2-7; D uncertain. This CDR3 has 13 residues. Germline V lookup: CDR1 SGHRS, CDR2 YFSETQ. The CDR3 bases are TGCGCCAGCAGCTTGGAACAGATCTACCAGCAGTACTTC. The encoded protein is CASSLEQIYQQYF.

There are many counts of this clonotype. The gene calls are TRBV6-4 and TRBJ1-5; 7 nucleotides match TRBD1. CDR3 length: 13 residues. Germline V gene lookup returns CDR1 MRHNA and CDR2 SNTAGT. Trimming at V came to 8 bases and at J to 5 bases, leaving 6 bases not matched to a gene. CDR3 DNA: TGTGCCAGCCGGGGACAGAGACATCAGCCCCAGCATTTT. It translates to CASRGQRHQPQHF.

This clonotype was seen ten or more times. The chain links TRBV29-1 to TRBJ2-1; TRBD1 aligns across 11 bases. The length of the CDR3 is 16 residues. Germline CDR1 is SQVTM and CDR2 is ANQGSEA. V gave up 0 bases and J gave up 7 bases; unmatched junction bases: 8. The CDR3 bases are TGCAGCGTTGAAGATCGAGGACAGGGGGCGCGGAATGAGCAGTTCTTC. This encodes CSVEDRGQGARNEQFF.

The table lists this clonotype with many counts. This chain connects TRBV6-8 to TRBJ2-1; tentatively, D is TRBD1 (5 bases). This CDR3 region has 15 residues. Germline-derived CDR1 and CDR2 are MNHGY and SAAAGT. Trimming removed 7 bases at V and 5 bases at J, with 18 bases between. The CDR3 loop reads CASTFEAGPNNEQFF. The DNA for the CDR3 is TGTGCCAGCACGTTCGAAGCAGGGCCGAACAATGAGCAGTTCTTC.

Comments on this clonotype: A much more abundant neighbour one base away suggests this may be a read error. The chain combines TRBV29-1 with TRBJ1-1, with D perhaps TRBD1 (6 bases). Germline V CDR1 and CDR2: SQVTM, ANQGSEA. There are 13 residues in the CDR3. Trimming removed 8 bases at V and 0 bases at J, with 13 bases between. In DNA form, the CDR3 reads TGCAGCCCCCGGACAGAGATGAACACTGAAGCTTTCTTT. It yields the protein CSPRTEMNTEAFF.

This clonotype appeared many times. The V gene is TRBV7-9, the J gene TRBJ2-3; tentative D call: TRBD1 (6 bases). Germline V lookup: CDR1 SEHNR, CDR2 FQNEAQ (reference sequence). The germline V and J ends were trimmed by 6 bases and 0 bases, with 16 bases remaining between them. The CDR3 length is 16 residues. The CDR3 sequence is CASRAGQRASTDTQYF. CDR3 bases: TGTGCCAGCAGGGCCGGACAGCGTGCTAGCACAGATACGCAGTATTTT.

This clonotype appeared a few times. A read error may explain this, as a much larger clone is one base away. The chain combines TRBV20-1 with TRBJ2-2; D uncertain. From germline, CDR1 is DFQATT and CDR2 SNEGSKA (reference sequence). Trimming removed 0 bases from V and 3 bases from J, with 11 bases in between. The length of the CDR3 is 15 residues. Written as DNA, the CDR3 is TGCAGTGCTAGAGACAGACTGAAGGACACCGGGGAGCTGTTTTTT. Encoded protein: CSARDRLKDTGELFF.

The table lists this clonotype with many counts. The rearrangement links TRBV7-9 to TRBJ2-1, with 8 bases matching TRBD1. V gave up 5 bases and J gave up 2 bases; unmatched junction bases: 14. The CDR3 has 18 amino acids. From germline, CDR1 is SEHNR and CDR2 FQNEAQ (reference sequence). Here the CDR3 DNA reads TGTGCCAGCAGCCGTTGGACAGGGATAGCGCTTGCCTACAATGAGCAGTTCTTC. It codes for CASSRWTGIALAYNEQFF.

As to this clonotype: A clone one base away is much larger, so this may be a read error. This chain uses TRBV5-6 with TRBJ1-5; D uncertain. The CDR3 contains 16 residues. V was shortened by 5 bases and J by 0 bases, with 15 bases between the two germline ends. Germline CDR1 is SGHDT and CDR2 is YYEEEE. The CDR3 sequence is CASSRSTAYSNQPQHF. The CDR3 DNA reads TGTGCCAGCAGTCGATCTACAGCTTATAGCAATCAGCCCCAGCATTTT.

Details on this clonotype: The CDR3 end shows no conserved phenylalanine or tryptophan, and so a read error is likely. The limits of the CDR3 on the DNA are not certain, so only TCRdb's listed CDR3 is given. The rearrangement uses TRBV7-2 and TRBJ2-1; the table assigns TRBD2, which was not confirmed against the DNA. Ends included, the CDR3 has 13 residues. Germline V gene data show CDR1 as SGHTA and CDR2 as FQGNSA. The CDR3: CASSPGLQTEQFL.

At least ten counts were recorded for this clonotype. This chain joins TRBV11-2 and TRBJ1-2, with TRBD1 as a possible D gene (5 bases). The CDR3 is 13 amino acids. V was cut by 4 bases and J by 4 bases, with 10 bases left in between. Germline-derived CDR1 and CDR2 are SGHAT and FQNNGV. The CDR3 is CASSSRQTYGYTF. The DNA for the CDR3 is TGTGCCAGCAGCTCGCGACAGACCTATGGCTACACCTTC. Full variable domain (remainder filled in from reference TRBV11-2 and TRBJ1-2): EAGVAQSPRYKIIEKRQSVAFWCNPISGHATLYWYQQILGQGPKLLIQFQNNGVVDDSQLPKDRFSAERLKGVDSTLKIQPAKLEDSAVYLCASSSRQTYGYTFGSGTRLTVV.

This clonotype was seen ten or more times. This sequence joins TRBV6-1 and TRBJ1-3; D uncertain. This CDR3 has 17 residues. The germline V and J ends were trimmed by 2 bases and 0 bases, with 14 bases remaining between them. The germline V gene encodes CDR1 MNHNS and CDR2 SASEGT. The CDR3 region has the DNA TGTGCCAGCAGTGAACGAAAGGGCACCGCCTCTGGAAACACCATATATTTT. It codes for CASSERKGTASGNTIYF.